This is a list of T cell receptor beta chains from one sample in a study of technical replicates of blood from a few donors. The assay was immunoSEQ multiplex PCR, and TCRdb's table has in-frame clones only and misses some. The sample has some 80,000 clones; approximately 97% are singletons. Sequencing was done on a sample of T cells isolated from PBMCs. These receptors originate from a human donor in good health. Each CDR3 is given with its conserved first and last residue. D genes are given only for firm matches. Expanded clones get a size class; other rows say once, few or many, or leave the size out.

clone_size: NA
v_call: TRBV27
d_call: NA
j_call: TRBJ2-7
cdr3_aa: CASALGRGTYEQYF
cdr3_nt: TGTGCCAGCGCCCTAGGGAGGGGGACCTACGAGCAGTACTTC

clone_size: NA
v_call: TRBV18
d_call: NA
j_call: TRBJ1-5
cdr3_aa: CASSTDYDQPQHF
cdr3_nt: TGTGCCAGCTCAACCGACTATGATCAGCCCCAGCATTTT

clone_size: NA
v_call: TRBV5-4
d_call: NA
j_call: TRBJ2-3
cdr3_aa: CASSPRSGTDTQYF
cdr3_nt: TGTGCCAGCAGCCCTAGGAGTGGCACAGATACGCAGTATTTT

clone_size: NA
v_call: TRBV5-1
d_call: NA
j_call: TRBJ1-1
cdr3_aa: CASSFGRNTEAFF
cdr3_nt: TGCGCCAGCAGCTTCGGTAGGAACACTGAAGCTTTCTTT

clone_size: NA
v_call: TRBV18
d_call: TRBD2
j_call: TRBJ2-1
cdr3_aa: CASSPQSGRAYNEQFF
cdr3_nt: TGTGCCAGCTCACCACAAAGCGGGAGGGCCTACAATGAGCAGTTCTTC

clone_size: NA
v_call: TRBV6-5
d_call: NA
j_call: TRBJ2-7
cdr3_aa: CASSFPEGEQYF
cdr3_nt: TGTGCCAGCAGTTTCCCCGAGGGCGAGCAGTACTTC

clone_size: NA
v_call: TRBV30
d_call: TRBD1
j_call: TRBJ2-1
cdr3_aa: CAWTRDRSSYNEQFF
cdr3_nt: TGTGCCTGGACCCGGGACAGGAGCTCCTACAATGAGCAGTTCTTC

clone_size: once
v_call: TRBV2
d_call: NA
j_call: TRBJ2-3
cdr3_aa: CASKSQRTTDTQYF
cdr3_nt: TGTGCCAGCAAATCCCAGCGGACCACAGATACGCAGTATTTT

clone_size: NA
v_call: TRBV5-4
d_call: TRBD1
j_call: TRBJ1-3
cdr3_aa: CASSLGRTGGNTIYF
cdr3_nt: TGTGCCAGCAGCTTGGGTCGGACAGGGGGAAACACCATATATTTT

clone_size: NA
v_call: TRBV27
d_call: TRBD2
j_call: TRBJ2-7
cdr3_aa: CASVSSSGRALEQYF
cdr3_nt: TGTGCCAGCGTGAGCTCTAGCGGGAGGGCCCTAGAGCAGTACTTC

clone_size: once
v_call: TRBV28
d_call: TRBD2
j_call: TRBJ2-7
cdr3_aa: CASSLLVAGPYEQYF
cdr3_nt: TGTGCCAGCAGTTTATTGGTAGCGGGCCCTTACGAGCAGTACTTC